The 13 T cell receptor beta chains reported below all come from one sample, sequenced in a study of shared clonotypes between healthy human individuals (dated by TCRdb to 2019 to 2021). Library preparation was by the immunoSEQ multiplex PCR assay. Entries here come from immuneACCESS through TCRdb and include only in-frame sequences with V and J called. Some clones fail to appear in such tables; in the studies checked, an unresolved V gene covers under half of the shortfall, and the cause of the remainder is unknown. A total of hundreds of thousands of clones appear in this sample, around three quarters of them only once. 12% of the sample rests with the top ten. Sample: PBMCs. These receptors were obtained from a woman in her thirties or forties in good health. Some clones in this sample may be carry-over from other donors' samples.

The chain recombines TRBV5-8 with TRBJ2-5, with D possibly being TRBD1 or TRBD2 (5 bases each). CDR1 is SGHTS and CDR2 is YDEGEE in the germline V gene. The CDR3 totals 17 residues. V shed 1 base and J shed 7 bases, with 23 bases lying between them. The CDR3 DNA is TGTGCCAGCAGCTTGTTTAGGATAACCTCTACTGGGGGGACCCAGTACTTC. Translating it yields CASSLFRITSTGGTQYF.

V usage is TRBV5-6 and J usage is TRBJ2-3, with TRBD2 identical over 15 bases. The germline gives CDR1 SGHDT, CDR2 YYEEEE. Trimming cost V 6 bases and J 14 bases; bases outside gene matches: 10. The CDR3 is 14 amino acids. The CDR3 here is CASNHRTSGRVWYF. The CDR3 nucleotides read TGTGCCAGCAACCACCGGACTAGCGGGAGGGTGTGGTATTTT.

The CDR3 spells CASSNTGRQETQYF. Here the CDR3 DNA reads TGTGCCAGCAGCAACACAGGGAGGCAAGAGACCCAGTACTTC. This chain links TRBV5-6 with TRBJ2-5; the D gene could be TRBD1 or TRBD2 (6 bases each). This CDR3 comprises 14 residues. The V gene lost 4 bases and the J gene lost 2 bases, with 12 bases spanning the gap. Germline values: CDR1 SGHDT, CDR2 YYEEEE.

CDR3 region: CASSDQKNTEAFF. CDR3 sequence (DNA): TGTGCCAGCAGCGACCAAAAGAACACTGAAGCTTTCTTT. The chain employs TRBV7-3 and TRBJ1-1; D unclear. The V end lost 5 bases, the J end lost 1 base, and 8 bases lay between the germline ends. Germline lookup yields CDR1 SGHTA and CDR2 FQGTGA. This CDR3 contains 13 residues. The full variable domain, in which reference TRBV7-3 and TRBJ1-1 provide the parts outside the CDR3, is GAGVSQTPSNKVTEKGKYVELRCDPISGHTALYWYRQSLGQGPEFLIYFQGTGAADDSGLPNDRFFAVRPEGSVSTLKIQRTERGDSAVYLCASSDQKNTEAFFGQGTRLTVV.

This chain links TRBV19 with TRBJ1-1; no clear D. CDR3 length: 14 amino acids. The V gene's germline CDR1 is LNHDA and CDR2 SQIVND (reference sequence). Between the trimmed V and J ends, which lost 6 bases and 3 bases, there was a span of 14 bases. CDR3 nucleotide sequence: TGTGCCAGTAGAAAGTCAAACACGGACACTGAAGCTTTCTTT. Its protein is CASRKSNTDTEAFF.

This chain uses TRBV19 with TRBJ1-2, with TRBD1 matching 10 bases. The germline V gene encodes CDR1 LNHDA and CDR2 SQIVND (reference sequence). The CDR3 has 16 residues. V dropped 0 bases and J dropped 4; count of bases not matched to a gene: 5. In nucleotides, the CDR3 is TGTGCCAGTAGTATAGATCTGGGGGACAGGGGCTATGGCTACACCTTC. This gives the protein CASSIDLGDRGYGYTF.

In the case of this clone: At one end, the junction sequence differs from germline, possibly due to a read error. This chain joins TRBV7-7 and TRBJ2-1, with 11 bases lining up with TRBD2. The V gene's germline CDR1 is SSHAT and CDR2 FNYEAQ (reference sequence). The CDR3 length is 16 residues. The CDR3 loop is CASSQSLAGGSGEQFF. The CDR3 DNA follows: TGTGCTAGCAGCCAATCCCTAGCGGGAGGATCGGGTGAGCAGTTCTTC.

In its sample, this clone was seen a few times. J is TRBJ2-7 and V is TRBV4-1, with unresolved D. The CDR3 runs to 13 residues. Trimming took off 2 bases at V and 3 bases at J, with 8 bases between the two ends. Germline-derived CDR1 and CDR2 are MGHRA and YSYEKL. CDR3 sequence reads: CASSQPENYEQYF. The CDR3 DNA reads as TGCGCCAGCAGCCAACCAGAAAACTACGAGCAGTACTTC.

The chain links TRBV6-1 to TRBJ1-5; D not resolved. Trimming removed 2 bases from V and 4 bases from J, with 6 bases in between. The length of the CDR3 is 13 residues. CDR1 and CDR2 from the germline V gene are MNHNS and SASEGT. CDR3 sequence reads: CASSESVNQPQHF. The CDR3 nucleotides are TGTGCCAGCAGTGAAAGTGTGAATCAGCCCCAGCATTTT.

The chain employs TRBV10-3 and TRBJ2-1, with 10 nucleotides matching TRBD2. The CDR3 length is 15 residues. Trimming cost V 6 bases and J 7 bases; bases outside gene matches: 9. Germline assignment: CDR1 ENHRY and CDR2 SYGVKD. Here the CDR3 DNA reads TGTGCCATCAGGGGAGCGGGAGGGCCGGGTAATGAGCAGTTCTTC. It yields the protein CAIRGAGGPGNEQFF.

On this clone itself: One end of the junction fails to match germline, which may point to a read error. The chain links TRBV30 to TRBJ1-2; TRBD1 is a possible D gene (5 bases). This CDR3 region has 10 residues. Germline CDR1 reads GTSNPN; CDR2 reads SVGIG (reference sequence). CDR3 sequence: CAWRGTSFSF. The CDR3 DNA is TGTGCCTGGAGAGGGACTTCTTTTTCCTTC.

The gene calls are TRBV18 and TRBJ1-2; D gene uncertain. This CDR3 spans 13 amino acids. CDR1 and CDR2 (germline): KGHSH, LQKENI. The V and J ends lost 7 bases and 6 bases respectively, with 15 bases between them. CDR3 sequence: CASLDPLSDGYTF. The CDR3 region has the DNA TGTGCCAGCTTAGACCCCCTCTCGGATGGCTACACCTTC.

This clone has a single count. The sample has other DNA sequences that encode this CDR3 too. The chain is built from TRBV6-5 and TRBJ1-5, with TRBD1 matching 8 bases. The CDR3 runs 15 residues. V lost 6 bases, J lost 4 bases, and 8 bases stayed unmatched. Germline V gene data show CDR1 as MNHEY and CDR2 as SVGAGI. CDR3 sequence: CASSQTGTGNQPQHF. The CDR3, as DNA: TGTGCCAGCAGCCAAACCGGGACAGGTAATCAGCCCCAGCATTTT.